The 22 T cell receptor beta chains given below trace back to one sample, sequenced in a study of shared clonotypes between healthy human individuals. Only in-frame clones appear in the TCRdb table, and some are missing; sequencing was by immunoSEQ multiplex PCR. The sample lists 2 million to 2.5 million clones, over 85% occurring once. Sequenced sample: naive CD4+ T cells sorted from blood. Specified subset: CD45RA+ positively selected. The receptors were sampled from a man between 18 and 29 years old in good health.

The CDR3, as DNA: TGCGCCAGCAGCTTGGAATCGGGGGGGCCAAATGAGCAGTTCTTC. This translates into CASSLESGGPNEQFF. V is TRBV5-1 and J is TRBJ2-1; 8 positions match TRBD2. Germline loops: CDR1 SGHRS, CDR2 YFSETQ. The CDR3 spans 15 residues. The J segment lost 7 bases and the V segment lost 0 bases, leaving 6 bases of the junction unmatched. The entire variable domain, with the rest obtained from reference TRBV5-1 and TRBJ2-1, is as follows: KAGVTQTPRYLIKTRGQQVTLSCSPISGHRSVSWYQQTPGQGLQFLFEYFSETQRNKGNFPGRFSGRQFSNSRSEMNVSTLELGDSALYLCASSLESGGPNEQFFGPGTRLTVL.

The gene calls are TRBV18 and TRBJ2-1; 9 bases are shared with TRBD1. After removal of 5 bases from V and 10 bases from J, the junction contained 6 bases not matched to a gene. Germline loops: CDR1 KGHSH, CDR2 LQKENI. The CDR3 consists of 13 residues. Here the CDR3 reads CASSWDRDNEQFF. DNA for the CDR3: TGTGCCAGCTCATGGGACAGGGATAACGAGCAGTTCTTC.

This clone came up once. The chain carries TRBV7-2 and TRBJ2-5; the match to TRBD2 covers 8 bases. Germline assignment: CDR1 SGHTA and CDR2 FQGNSA. The J segment lost 0 bases and the V segment lost 0 bases, leaving 6 bases of the junction unmatched. The CDR3 is made up of 17 amino acids. The CDR3 DNA is TGTGCCAGCAGCTTAGCCCGCGGGGGGCCGTACCAAGAGACCCAGTACTTC. Translated, it gives CASSLARGGPYQETQYF.

J is TRBJ1-1 and V is TRBV29-1; D perhaps matches TRBD1 (5 bases). V dropped 6 bases and J dropped 1 base, with 12 bases sitting between them. Germline CDR1 reads SQVTM; CDR2 reads ANQGSEA. This CDR3 spans 13 amino acids. The CDR3 nucleotides are TGCAGCGTGTCGGGACGGCGGAACACTGAAGCTTTCTTT. Translation gives CSVSGRRNTEAFF.

The chain recombines TRBV2 with TRBJ1-2; possible D gene TRBD1, 6 bases. Germline CDR1 and CDR2: SNHLY and FYNNEI. V was cut by 8 bases and J by 7 bases, with 11 bases left in between. This CDR3 comprises 11 residues. The CDR3 DNA reads TGTGCCAGCGGACGGGGGGCTGGCTACACCTTC. Protein sequence: CASGRGAGYTF.

The chain joins TRBV7-9 to TRBJ1-3; the D gene is possibly TRBD1 (6 bases). The CDR3 sequence is 15 residues long. V was pared by 6 bases and J by 0 bases, with 12 bases between. Germline V gives CDR1 SEHNR, CDR2 FQNEAQ (reference sequence). CDR3 sequence reads: CASSSGQSSGNTIYF. CDR3 nucleotide sequence: TGTGCCAGCAGTTCTGGACAGAGCTCTGGAAACACCATATATTTT. Drawing the rest from reference TRBV7-9 and TRBJ1-3, the complete variable domain is DTGVSQNPRHKITKRGQNVTFRCDPISEHNRLYWYRQTLGQGPEFLTYFQNEAQLEKSRLLSDRFSAERPKGSFSTLEIQRTEQGDSAMYLCASSSGQSSGNTIYFGEGSWLTVV.

V and J are TRBV5-1 and TRBJ1-5; D not resolved. The V end lost 3 bases, the J end lost 6 bases, and 10 bases lay between the germline ends. The germline gives CDR1 SGHRS, CDR2 YFSETQ. CDR3 length: 13 residues. The CDR3 here is CASSSTSGQPQHF. The CDR3 nucleotides are TGCGCCAGCAGCTCGACCAGTGGTCAGCCCCAGCATTTT.

The V call is TRBV11-3, the J call TRBJ2-5; D may be TRBD2 (6 bases). Per the germline V gene, CDR1 is SGHNT and CDR2 is YENEEA. With 5 bases removed from V and 0 bases from J, the gap between germline ends came to 10 bases. This CDR3 region has 14 residues. The DNA for the CDR3 is TGTGCCAGCAGCCAATGGGGGGACCAAGAGACCCAGTACTTC. It is translated as CASSQWGDQETQYF.

This chain uses TRBV6-5 with TRBJ1-3; tentative D call: TRBD1 (6 bases). Germline values: CDR1 MNHEY, CDR2 SVGAGI. Trimming removed 6 bases at V and 0 bases at J, with 9 bases between. The CDR3 runs to 14 residues. The CDR3 nucleotides read TGTGCCAGCAGACGGGACACCTCTGGAAACACCATATATTTT. Residues: CASRRDTSGNTIYF.

As regards this clone: This specimen includes other DNA sequences encoding the same CDR3. This chain connects TRBV2 to TRBJ2-5; D is perhaps TRBD1 or TRBD2 (5 bases each). Trimming stripped 6 bases from V and 5 bases from J, with 10 bases between. CDR3 length: 12 residues. In germline, CDR1 is SNHLY, CDR2 FYNNEI. The CDR3 sequence is CASSEGSETQYF. The CDR3, as DNA: TGTGCCAGCAGCGAGGGGTCGGAGACCCAGTACTTC.

V gene TRBV18 combines with J gene TRBJ2-3, with D perhaps matching TRBD2 (5 bases). Germline CDR1 is KGHSH and CDR2 is LQKENI. With 6 bases removed from V and 7 bases from J, the gap between germline ends came to 20 bases. The CDR3 length is 15 residues. The CDR3 here is CASSPLAGLFNTQYF. The CDR3 nucleotides are TGTGCCAGCTCTCCTTTAGCAGGACTCTTTAATACGCAGTATTTT.

The J gene is TRBJ2-1, the V gene TRBV5-6; 8 bases are shared with TRBD1. In germline, CDR1 is SGHDT, CDR2 YYEEEE. J was trimmed by 0 bases and V by 4 bases; bases with no gene match: 3. CDR3 size: 15 residues. The CDR3 sequence is CASSQTGGSYNEQFF. CDR3 in DNA: TGTGCCAGCAGCCAAACAGGGGGCTCCTACAATGAGCAGTTCTTC. Full variable domain (remainder filled in from reference TRBV5-6 and TRBJ2-1): DAGVTQSPTHLIKTRGQQVTLRCSPKSGHDTVSWYQQALGQGPQFIFQYYEEEERQRGNFPDRFSGHQFPNYSSELNVNALLLGDSALYLCASSQTGGSYNEQFFGPGTRLTVL.

J is TRBJ1-1 and V is TRBV30; D unresolved. CDR1 is GTSNPN and CDR2 is SVGIG in the germline V gene (reference sequence). CDR3 length: 13 residues. This CDR3 is CAQPSGINTEAFF. DNA of the CDR3: TGTGCACAACCGTCCGGGATAAACACTGAAGCTTTCTTT.

The chain uses TRBV7-2 and TRBJ1-2; tentatively, D is TRBD1 (6 bases). Germline V lookup: CDR1 SGHTA, CDR2 FQGNSA. The V end lost 1 base, the J end lost 2 bases, and 17 bases lay between the germline ends. The CDR3 runs 17 residues. The CDR3 region has the DNA TGTGCCAGCAGCTTAGGGCCCCTTCCCCAGGGGAACTATGGCTACACCTTC. It yields the protein CASSLGPLPQGNYGYTF.

This clone came up a few times. Other DNA sequences in this specimen translate into the identical CDR3. V and J are TRBV5-4 and TRBJ2-3; D not certain. Germline V CDR1 and CDR2: SGHNT, YYREEE (reference sequence). Trimming left V 0 bases short and J 1 base short, with 3 bases between. The CDR3 runs to 13 residues. The CDR3: CASSLAGTDTQYF. CDR3 DNA: TGTGCCAGCAGCTTGGCGGGCACAGATACGCAGTATTTT.

This clone was recorded only once. V and J are TRBV6-4 and TRBJ2-3; D is unresolved. CDR3 size: 12 residues. Trimming pared 0 bases from V and 5 bases from J, leaving 3 bases between. Germline V gene sequence: CDR1 MRHNA, CDR2 SNTAGT. DNA for the CDR3: TGTGCCAGCAGTGACTCGAGAGATACGCAGTATTTT. Translating it yields CASSDSRDTQYF.

The CDR3 nucleotides read TGCGCCAGCAGCTTGGGAGTGAGGGGCGATACGCAGTATTTT. It yields the protein CASSLGVRGDTQYF. The rearrangement uses TRBV5-1 and TRBJ2-3; D possibly matches TRBD1 or TRBD2 (5 bases each). The CDR3 is 14 residues long. The V gene lost 0 bases and the J gene lost 6 bases, with 11 bases spanning the gap. Germline CDR1 is SGHRS and CDR2 is YFSETQ.

The chain carries TRBV5-6 and TRBJ2-7; 7 bases map to TRBD1. The V segment lost 1 base and the J segment 3 bases; nucleotides outside the gene matches: 7. CDR1 is SGHDT and CDR2 is YYEEEE in the germline V gene. The CDR3 totals 15 residues. This CDR3 is CASSLQDRIFYEQYF. CDR3 nucleotides: TGTGCCAGCAGCTTGCAGGACAGGATTTTCTACGAGCAGTACTTC.

J is TRBJ1-1 and V is TRBV2; no clear D. CDR3 size: 13 residues. V lost 6 bases and J lost 5, with 13 bases in between. Germline assignment: CDR1 SNHLY and CDR2 FYNNEI. In DNA form, the CDR3 reads TGTGCCAGCAGGGCTATACGGCAGACTGAAGCTTTCTTT. Protein sequence: CASRAIRQTEAFF.

This chain uses TRBV7-2 with TRBJ2-7; a weak D match, TRBD2 (6 bases). Germline lookup yields CDR1 SGHTA and CDR2 FQGNSA. The CDR3 spans 14 residues. V was shortened by 4 bases and J by 2 bases, with 12 bases between the two germline ends. The CDR3: CASSSQEGPYEQYF. The CDR3 nucleotides read TGTGCCAGCAGCTCCCAGGAGGGGCCCTACGAGCAGTACTTC.

The J gene is TRBJ2-1, the V gene TRBV1; TRBD2, the table's D call, lacks a check against the DNA. TRBV1 is described as a pseudogene. This CDR3 is built from 17 residues. The DNA of the CDR3 is TGCACCAGCAGCCAAGATACGAGGGCCTTGGGTCGCAATGAGCAGTTCTTC. Its protein is CTSSQDTRALGRNEQFF.

On this clone: This could be a read error, since a much larger clone is one nucleotide away. CDR3 bases: TGCGCCAGCAGCCAAACGTCGCCCCATCAGCCCCAGCATTTT. Protein: CASSQTSPHQPQHF. The genes are TRBV4-1 and TRBJ1-5; D unresolved. The CDR3 extends over 14 amino acids. The ends were cut back, 2 bases at V and 5 bases at J, with 10 bases in the middle. Looked up from germline, CDR1 is MGHRA and CDR2 is YSYEKL.